The 24 T cell receptor beta chains below were found in one sample sequenced in a study of PD-L1 blockade in urothelial cancer. Time point of the sample: peripheral blood 6 weeks after treatment start. The method was immunoSEQ multiplex PCR; TCRdb's version includes in-frame clones alone and lacks a portion of them. The data contain 35,000 to 45,000 clones, 70% to 90% of them singletons. Sequenced here: PBMCs, sampled around atezolizumab (anti-PD-L1) treatment. The receptor set was obtained from a man in his 70s with urothelial cancer.

The V gene is TRBV10-2, the J gene TRBJ2-3, with D unresolved. The germline CDR1 and CDR2 sequences are WSHSY and SAAADI. With 3 bases removed from V and 4 bases from J, the gap between germline ends came to 5 bases. The CDR3 totals 12 residues. In DNA, the CDR3 is TGCGCCAGCAGTGACCAGTCAGATACGCAGTATTTT. Translating gives CASSDQSDTQYF.

This chain joins TRBV4-1 and TRBJ2-7; 10 bases fit TRBD2. J lost 4 bases, V lost 2 bases, and 5 bases had no gene match. Per the germline V gene, CDR1 is MGHRA and CDR2 is YSYEKL. The CDR3 is 15 amino acids. CDR3 nucleotide sequence: TGCGCCAGCAGCCAAACACTAGCGGGGCATTACGAGCAGTACTTC. The encoded protein is CASSQTLAGHYEQYF.

The V call is TRBV19, the J call TRBJ2-7; 12 bases fit TRBD2. CDR1 and CDR2 (germline): LNHDA, SQIVND (reference sequence). The CDR3 has 18 amino acids. Unmatched junction bases numbered 13, after V lost 3 bases and J lost 4 bases. The CDR3 sequence is CASSMVGLAGGAGYEQYF. The CDR3 bases are TGTGCCAGTAGTATGGTGGGGCTAGCGGGAGGGGCCGGTTACGAGCAGTACTTC. The full variable domain, completed using reference TRBV19 and TRBJ2-7, is DGGITQSPKYLFRKEGQNVTLSCEQNLNHDAMYWYRQDPGQGLRLIYYSQIVNDFQKGDIAEGYSVSREKKESFPLTVTSAQKNPTAFYLCASSMVGLAGGAGYEQYFGPGTRLTVT.

The V and J genes are TRBV4-1 and TRBJ2-7, with D perhaps TRBD2 (7 bases). The CDR3 totals 14 residues. The germline V and J ends were trimmed by 4 bases and 5 bases, with 15 bases remaining between them. The germline CDR1 and CDR2 sequences are MGHRA and YSYEKL. The CDR3, as DNA: TGCGCCAGCAGCCCCGCCCGGGGGGCCCACGAGCAGTACTTC. This codes for CASSPARGAHEQYF.

In DNA, the CDR3 is TGTGCCAGCAGCTTTGGAGGGGGGGCCGTCCAGTACTTC. Protein sequence: CASSFGGGAVQYF. The V call is TRBV11-2, the J call TRBJ2-5; a possible D gene is TRBD2 (7 bases). V was clipped by 3 bases and J by 10 bases, with 15 bases between them. The CDR3 is 13 amino acids. Germline assignment: CDR1 SGHAT and CDR2 FQNNGV.

The J gene is TRBJ2-3, the V gene TRBV2, with TRBD2 matching over 12 bases. Trimming cost V 2 bases and J 6 bases; bases outside gene matches: 3. Germline CDR1 reads SNHLY; CDR2 reads FYNNEI. CDR3 length: 15 residues. DNA for the CDR3: TGTGCCAGCAGTGAATCTAGCGGGAGGGGGGATACGCAGTATTTT. This translates into CASSESSGRGDTQYF.

V and J are TRBV7-2 and TRBJ1-2; 8 bases match TRBD1. CDR3 length: 15 amino acids. V gave up 1 base and J gave up 8 bases; unmatched junction bases: 9. Germline CDR1 reads SGHTA; CDR2 reads FQGNSA. CDR3 sequence reads: CASSLGPQGANGYTF. Written as DNA, the CDR3 is TGTGCCAGCAGCTTAGGCCCCCAGGGGGCGAACGGCTACACCTTC. The variable domain in full, with the rest retrieved from reference TRBV7-2 and TRBJ1-2, is GAGVSQSPSNKVTEKGKDVELRCDPISGHTALYWYRQSLGQGLEFLIYFQGNSAPDKSGLPSDRFSAERTGGSVSTLTIQRTQQEDSAVYLCASSLGPQGANGYTFGSGTRLTVV.

This clone has just one count. V and J are TRBV6-5 and TRBJ2-3, with D tentatively TRBD1 (6 bases). CDR1 is MNHEY and CDR2 is SVGAGI in the germline V gene. This CDR3 has 16 residues. Trimming pared 2 bases from V and 6 bases from J, leaving 18 bases between. CDR3 sequence (DNA): TGTGCCAGCAGTTACGGAAAGGGGGTAGGGTCGGATACGCAGTATTTT. Its translation: CASSYGKGVGSDTQYF.

J is TRBJ1-1 and V is TRBV2; possibly TRBD1 for D (5 bases). This CDR3 has 14 amino acids. The germline V gene has CDR1 SNHLY and CDR2 FYNNEI. Trimming removed 4 bases at V and 4 bases at J, with 13 bases between. CDR3 sequence: CASSALRGPTEAFF. The DNA for the CDR3 is TGTGCCAGCAGTGCCCTAAGGGGCCCCACTGAAGCTTTCTTT.

The chain combines TRBV11-2 with TRBJ2-7, with 7 positions matching TRBD2. The CDR3 totals 13 residues. With V trimmed by 4 bases and J by 3 bases, 3 bases remained unmatched. Germline CDR1 and CDR2: SGHAT and FQNNGV. The CDR3, as DNA: TGTGCCAGCAGCTGGTCGGGAGGCTACGAGCAGTACTTC. It codes for CASSWSGGYEQYF.

The chain links TRBV5-1 to TRBJ2-5; 13 positions agree with TRBD2. The CDR3 extends over 18 amino acids. The junction had 14 bases not matched to a gene; V was cut back by 4 bases and J by 5 bases. Germline CDR1 reads SGHRS; CDR2 reads YFSETQ. The CDR3 DNA reads as TGCGCCAGCAGCCCGGATCGTGGACTAGCGGGAGTCGCGGAGACCCAGTACTTC. It specifies CASSPDRGLAGVAETQYF.

This clone was seen just once. This chain links TRBV5-1 with TRBJ2-5; TRBD2 matches 8 bases. Trimming cost V 4 bases and J 2 bases; bases outside gene matches: 7. Germline V gene sequence: CDR1 SGHRS, CDR2 YFSETQ. This CDR3 spans 15 amino acids. This CDR3 reads CASSRGGTPQETQYF. The DNA of the CDR3 is TGCGCCAGCAGCCGGGGGGGGACCCCTCAAGAGACCCAGTACTTC.

Here the CDR3 reads CASSPGPGFLFDEQFF. CDR3 nucleotide sequence: TGTGCCAGCAGCCCCGGTCCGGGGTTTCTGTTCGATGAGCAGTTCTTC. V is TRBV5-4 and J is TRBJ2-1; tentative D call: TRBD2 (5 bases). The germline V gene encodes CDR1 SGHNT and CDR2 YYREEE (reference sequence). V was cut by 4 bases and J by 8 bases, with 22 bases left in between. This CDR3 contains 16 residues.

The V call is TRBV18, the J call TRBJ1-5; a weak D match, TRBD1 (6 bases). The germline V gene has CDR1 KGHSH and CDR2 LQKENI. V was clipped by 4 bases and J by 0 bases, with 13 bases between them. The CDR3 contains 16 residues. CDR3 bases: TGTGCCAGCTCACTGAGGGGGGACTATAGCAATCAGCCCCAGCATTTT. As protein: CASSLRGDYSNQPQHF.

The chain combines TRBV2 with TRBJ2-1; 10 bases map to TRBD2. Germline V lookup: CDR1 SNHLY, CDR2 FYNNEI. The ends lost 6 bases at V and 6 bases at J; junction bases unmatched: 5. This CDR3 has 14 residues. The CDR3 DNA is TGTGCCAGCAGAAGGACTAGCGGACCCAATGAGCAGTTCTTC. It translates to CASRRTSGPNEQFF.

For the CDR3, the DNA is TGTGCCAGTAGTATAGATCGAGTCAGGGTGACATACGGCTACACCTTC. This codes for CASSIDRVRVTYGYTF. The V call is TRBV19, the J call TRBJ1-2; D is possibly TRBD1 (5 bases). CDR1 is LNHDA, CDR2 SQIVND, per germline (reference sequence). With 0 bases removed from V and 8 bases from J, the gap between germline ends came to 19 bases. The CDR3 is 16 amino acids.

The chain is built from TRBV5-1 and TRBJ2-3; a possible D gene is TRBD2 (5 bases). This CDR3 has 16 amino acids. The V gene lost 3 bases and the J gene lost 2 bases, with 16 bases spanning the gap. Germline V gives CDR1 SGHRS, CDR2 YFSETQ. The CDR3 is CASSSPIEGYTDTQYF. DNA of the CDR3: TGCGCCAGCAGCTCGCCAATAGAGGGATACACAGATACGCAGTATTTT. Using reference TRBV5-1 and TRBJ2-3 for the parts outside the CDR3, the full variable domain is KAGVTQTPRYLIKTRGQQVTLSCSPISGHRSVSWYQQTPGQGLQFLFEYFSETQRNKGNFPGRFSGRQFSNSRSEMNVSTLELGDSALYLCASSSPIEGYTDTQYFGPGTRLTVL.

V and J are TRBV28 and TRBJ1-4; maybe TRBD1 (6 bases). CDR1 MDHEN and CDR2 SYDVKM come from the germline V gene. The ends were cut back, 10 bases at V and 3 bases at J, with 12 bases in the middle. CDR3 length equals 13 residues. CDR3 loop: CATLTGSNEKLFF. The CDR3 DNA reads TGTGCCACCCTTACAGGGTCTAATGAAAAACTGTTTTTT.

This clone was recorded a few times. The rearrangement joins TRBV6-5 to TRBJ1-1, with 8 bases aligning to TRBD1. Germline loops: CDR1 MNHEY, CDR2 SVGAGI. The CDR3 contains 14 residues. The junction had 4 bases not matched to a gene; V was cut back by 6 bases and J by 1 base. As DNA, the CDR3 is TGTGCCAGCAGCCGGACAGGGCAGAACACTGAAGCTTTCTTT. Translating gives CASSRTGQNTEAFF.

The rearrangement joins TRBV5-4 to TRBJ2-1, with D maybe TRBD2 (5 bases). Per germline, CDR1 SGHNT and CDR2 YYREEE (reference sequence). This CDR3 is 15 amino acids long. V shed 2 bases and J shed 8 bases, with 17 bases lying between them. The CDR3: CASSFGGSSYDEQFF. The CDR3 region has the DNA TGTGCCAGCAGCTTCGGCGGATCTAGCTATGATGAGCAGTTCTTC.

This chain connects TRBV2 to TRBJ1-2; D gene uncertain. Trimming took off 3 bases at V and 8 bases at J, with 16 bases between the two ends. Germline V gene data show CDR1 as SNHLY and CDR2 as FYNNEI. This CDR3 comprises 14 residues. For the CDR3, the DNA is TGTGCCAGCAGTGAGGAGCGGGGAAGAGGCGGCTACACCTTC. Translating it yields CASSEERGRGGYTF.

A few counts support this clone. The V gene is TRBV19, the J gene TRBJ1-2; D perhaps matches TRBD1 (5 bases). V was clipped by 4 bases and J by 2 bases, with 8 bases between them. Looked up from germline, CDR1 is LNHDA and CDR2 is SQIVND (reference sequence). The length of the CDR3 is 13 residues. The DNA of the CDR3 is TGTGCCAGTAGTAACCCAGGGAACTATGGCTACACCTTC. This sequence encodes CASSNPGNYGYTF.

This chain connects TRBV7-3 to TRBJ2-6; perhaps TRBD2 as D (5 bases). Germline V gives CDR1 SGHTA, CDR2 FQGTGA. This CDR3 has 17 residues. Between the trimmed V and J ends, which lost 0 bases and 0 bases, there was a span of 9 bases. DNA of the CDR3: TGTGCCAGCAGCTTAACTAGCGTTCGCTCTGGGGCCAACGTCCTGACTTTC. Translating gives CASSLTSVRSGANVLTF.

V and J are TRBV5-5 and TRBJ1-2; the match to TRBD1 covers 7 bases. Trimming at V came to 4 bases and at J to 0 bases, leaving 6 bases not matched to a gene. Germline values: CDR1 SGHKS, CDR2 YYEKEE (reference sequence). The CDR3 is made up of 15 amino acids. The CDR3 loop reads CASSATGQSNYGYTF. Written as DNA, the CDR3 is TGTGCCAGCAGCGCCACGGGACAGTCTAACTATGGCTACACCTTC.